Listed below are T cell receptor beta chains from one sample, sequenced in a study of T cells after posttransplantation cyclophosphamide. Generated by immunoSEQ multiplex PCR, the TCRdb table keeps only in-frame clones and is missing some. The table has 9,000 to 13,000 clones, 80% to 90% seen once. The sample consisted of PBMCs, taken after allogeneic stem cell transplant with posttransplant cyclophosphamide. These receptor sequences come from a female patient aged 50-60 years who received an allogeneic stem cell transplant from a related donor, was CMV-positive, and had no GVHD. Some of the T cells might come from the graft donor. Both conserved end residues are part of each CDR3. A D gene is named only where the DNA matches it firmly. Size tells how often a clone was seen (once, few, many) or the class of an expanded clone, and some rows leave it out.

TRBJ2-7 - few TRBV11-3 CASSLETGPSYEQYF TGTGCCAGCAGCTTGGAAACAGGGCCATCCTACGAGCAGTACTTC
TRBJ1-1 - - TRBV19 CASSPRPYNTEAFF TGTGCCAGTAGTCCGAGGCCCTATAACACTGAAGCTTTCTTT
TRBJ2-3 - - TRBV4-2 CASSRGNEADTQYF TGTGCCAGCAGCCGAGGCAATGAGGCAGATACGCAGTATTTT
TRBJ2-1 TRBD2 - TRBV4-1 CASSQFPSGYNEQFF TGCGCCAGCAGCCAATTTCCTAGCGGATACAATGAGCAGTTCTTC
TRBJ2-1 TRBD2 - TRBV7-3 CASSASGGSSYNEQFF TGTGCCAGCAGCGCTAGCGGGGGGAGCTCCTACAATGAGCAGTTCTTC
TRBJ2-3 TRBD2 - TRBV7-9 CASSDRLAGGPLDTQYF TGTGCCAGCAGCGACCGACTAGCGGGGGGGCCCTTAGATACGCAGTATTTT
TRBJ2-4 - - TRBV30 CAWSVLVTKNIQYF TGTGCCTGGAGTGTACTTGTAACCAAAAACATTCAGTACTTC
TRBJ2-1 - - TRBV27 CASSNRGQSNEQFF TGTGCCAGCAGCAATCGTGGACAGAGCAATGAGCAGTTCTTC
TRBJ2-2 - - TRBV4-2 CASSQDPIVGELFF TGTGCCAGCAGCCAAGATCCTATAGTAGGGGAGCTGTTTTTT
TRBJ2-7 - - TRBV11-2 CASSSTSEQYF TGTGCCAGCAGCTCTACCTCCGAGCAGTACTTC
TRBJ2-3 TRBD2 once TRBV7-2 CASRPRLAGWDTQYF TGTGCCAGCAGACCGAGACTAGCGGGATGGGATACGCAGTATTTT
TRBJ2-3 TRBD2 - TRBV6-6 CASSRLAGGPTDTQYF TGTGCCAGCAGTCGACTAGCGGGGGGGCCCACAGATACGCAGTATTTT
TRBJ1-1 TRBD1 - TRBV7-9 CASSTWTGGSVTEAFF TGTGCCAGCAGCACCTGGACAGGGGGCTCGGTCACTGAAGCTTTCTTT
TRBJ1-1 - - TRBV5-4 CASSPRRGVNTEAFF TGTGCCAGCAGCCCGCGTCGGGGAGTGAACACTGAAGCTTTCTTT
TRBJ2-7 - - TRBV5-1 CASSRGTEAYEQYF TGCGCCAGCAGCCGCGGGACAGAAGCCTACGAGCAGTACTTC
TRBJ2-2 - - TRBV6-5 CASRPERLGAGELFF TGTGCCAGCAGACCCGAGAGATTAGGGGCCGGGGAGCTGTTTTTT
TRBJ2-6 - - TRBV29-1 CSASVGDMSSGANVLTF TGCAGCGCCTCGGTGGGGGACATGAGCTCTGGGGCCAACGTCCTGACTTTC
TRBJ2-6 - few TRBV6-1 CASSEVSSGANVLTF TGTGCCAGCAGTGAAGTCAGCTCTGGGGCCAACGTCCTGACTTTC
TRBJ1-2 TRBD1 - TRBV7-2 CASSLETRDSGYTF TGTGCCAGCAGCTTAGAGACCCGGGACAGTGGCTACACCTTC
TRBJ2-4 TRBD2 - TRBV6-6 CASRDTGTSGGMWYF TGTGCCAGCAGGGATACCGGGACTAGCGGGGGTATGTGGTACTTC
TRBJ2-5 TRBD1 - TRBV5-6 CASSSTRGGQTQYF TGTGCCAGCAGCTCCACCCGAGGGGGCCAGACCCAGTACTTC
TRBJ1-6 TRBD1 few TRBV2 CASNLDRANSPLHF TGTGCCAGCAACCTCGACAGGGCTAATTCACCCCTCCACTTT
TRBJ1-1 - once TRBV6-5 CASSYERTYEAFF TGTGCCAGCAGTTACGAAAGGACTTATGAAGCTTTCTTT
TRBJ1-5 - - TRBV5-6 CASRGHLSNQPQHF TGTGCCAGCAGAGGACACCTTAGCAATCAGCCCCAGCATTTT
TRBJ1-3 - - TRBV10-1 CASTLTGPVGNTIYF TGCGCCAGCACCCTAACTGGGCCAGTTGGAAACACCATATATTTT
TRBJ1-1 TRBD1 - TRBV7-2 CASSSGQNRITEAFF TGTGCCAGCAGCTCGGGACAGAATAGGATCACTGAAGCTTTCTTT
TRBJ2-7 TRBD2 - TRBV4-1 CASSHQAGGLLEQYF TGCGCCAGCAGCCACCAAGCGGGGGGGCTCCTCGAGCAGTACTTC
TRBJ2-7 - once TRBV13 CASSLGDKSYEQYF TGTGCCAGCAGCTTGGGGGACAAGTCCTACGAGCAGTACTTC
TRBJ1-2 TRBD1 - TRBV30 CAWRPGQGYGYTF TGTGCCTGGAGACCGGGACAGGGCTATGGCTACACCTTC
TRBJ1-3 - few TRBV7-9 CASGLSSGNTIYF TGTGCCAGCGGCCTCAGCTCTGGAAACACCATATATTTT
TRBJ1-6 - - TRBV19 CASSTGNYNSPLHF TGTGCCAGTAGTACGGGGAACTATAATTCACCCCTCCACTTT
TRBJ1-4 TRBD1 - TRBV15 CATSRAGTGGEKLFF TGTGCCACCAGCAGGGCGGGGACAGGGGGTGAAAAACTGTTTTTT
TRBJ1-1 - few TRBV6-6 CASSSRRETEAFF TGTGCCAGCAGTTCCCGCCGAGAGACTGAAGCTTTCTTT
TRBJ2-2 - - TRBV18 CASSPQGPTGELFF TGTGCCAGCTCACCCCAGGGTCCCACCGGGGAGCTGTTTTTT
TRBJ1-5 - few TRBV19 CASSIEGRQPQHF TGTGCCAGTAGTATTGAGGGGAGGCAGCCCCAGCATTTT
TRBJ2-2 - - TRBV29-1 CSVDGANTGELFF TGCAGCGTTGATGGAGCGAATACCGGGGAGCTGTTTTTT
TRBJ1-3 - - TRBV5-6 CASSLGSSGNTIYF TGTGCCAGCAGCTTAGGGAGCTCTGGAAACACCATATATTTT
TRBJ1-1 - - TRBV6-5 CASNSQGRRNTEAFF TGTGCCAGCAATTCTCAGGGCAGAAGGAACACTGAAGCTTTCTTT
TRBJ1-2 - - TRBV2 CASRQRIRGPNYGYTF TGTGCCAGCAGACAGAGAATCAGGGGACCTAACTATGGCTACACCTTC
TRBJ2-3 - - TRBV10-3 CAISEGTGDTQYF TGTGCCATCAGTGAGGGGACTGGAGATACGCAGTATTTT
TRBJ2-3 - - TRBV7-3 CASSLDHRGDTQYF TGTGCCAGCAGCTTAGACCATCGAGGAGATACGCAGTATTTT
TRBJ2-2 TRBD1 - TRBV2 CASRSQGAAGELFF TGTGCCAGCAGGAGCCAGGGGGCCGCCGGGGAGCTGTTTTTT
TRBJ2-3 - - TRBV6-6 CASSPPYTDTQYF TGTGCCAGCAGTCCCCCTTATACAGATACGCAGTATTTT
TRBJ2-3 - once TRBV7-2 CASSLVPSLSDTQYF TGTGCCAGCAGCTTAGTTCCTAGCTTATCAGATACGCAGTATTTT
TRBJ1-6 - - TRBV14 CASSGVGQRSSYNSPLHF TGTGCCAGCAGCGGAGTTGGGCAGCGGAGCTCCTATAATTCACCCCTCCACTTT
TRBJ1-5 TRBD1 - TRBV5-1 CASSLGQGGDQPQHF TGCGCCAGCAGCTTGGGGCAGGGGGGTGATCAGCCCCAGCATTTT
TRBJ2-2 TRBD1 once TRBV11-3 CASSFSSGGLDTGELFF TGTGCCAGCAGCTTTTCGTCAGGGGGCTTGGACACCGGGGAGCTGTTTTTT
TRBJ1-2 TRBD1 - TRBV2 CASSATIHRGIYGYTF TGTGCCAGCAGTGCCACGATACACAGGGGGATCTATGGCTACACCTTC
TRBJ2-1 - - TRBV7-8 CASSLEGGGVKVYNEQFF TGTGCCAGCAGCTTAGAGGGGGGGGGTGTCAAAGTATACAATGAGCAGTTCTTC
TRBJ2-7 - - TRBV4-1 CASSQGTQGAYEQYF TGCGCCAGCAGCCAAGGGACCCAAGGGGCCTACGAGCAGTACTTC
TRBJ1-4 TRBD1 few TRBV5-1 CASSLRTGDNEKLFF TGCGCCAGCAGCTTGCGGACAGGGGACAATGAAAAACTGTTTTTT
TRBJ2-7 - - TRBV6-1 CASSRIWSTYEQYF TGTGCCAGCAGCCGAATATGGTCTACCTACGAGCAGTACTTC
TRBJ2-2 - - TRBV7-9 CASSLARDTGELFF TGTGCCAGCAGCTTAGCGAGAGACACCGGGGAGCTGTTTTTT
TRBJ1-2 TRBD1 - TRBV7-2 CASSLVDGTAYGYTF TGTGCCAGCAGCTTAGTGGATGGGACAGCCTATGGCTACACCTTC
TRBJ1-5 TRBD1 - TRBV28 CASSLPAGTGKLGSQHF TGTGCCAGCAGTTTACCGGCCGGGACAGGCAAATTGGGGTCCCAGCATTTT
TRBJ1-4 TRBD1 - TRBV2 CASSRGGQFAEKLFF TGTGCCAGCAGCCGGGGGGGACAGTTCGCGGAAAAACTGTTTTTT
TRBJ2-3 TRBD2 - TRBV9 CASSVSGAGGPSTDTQYF TGTGCCAGCAGCGTGTCAGGAGCGGGGGGCCCTAGCACAGATACGCAGTATTTT
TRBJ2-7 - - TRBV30 CAWSVLLGVENEQYF TGTGCCTGGAGTGTACTCTTGGGAGTCGAAAACGAGCAGTACTTC
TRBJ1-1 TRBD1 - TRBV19 CASSISGGYTEAFF TGTGCCAGTAGTATTTCAGGGGGGTACACTGAAGCTTTCTTT
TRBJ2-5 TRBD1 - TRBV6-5 CASSDRVLKTQYF TGTGCCAGCAGTGACAGGGTCTTGAAGACCCAGTACTTC